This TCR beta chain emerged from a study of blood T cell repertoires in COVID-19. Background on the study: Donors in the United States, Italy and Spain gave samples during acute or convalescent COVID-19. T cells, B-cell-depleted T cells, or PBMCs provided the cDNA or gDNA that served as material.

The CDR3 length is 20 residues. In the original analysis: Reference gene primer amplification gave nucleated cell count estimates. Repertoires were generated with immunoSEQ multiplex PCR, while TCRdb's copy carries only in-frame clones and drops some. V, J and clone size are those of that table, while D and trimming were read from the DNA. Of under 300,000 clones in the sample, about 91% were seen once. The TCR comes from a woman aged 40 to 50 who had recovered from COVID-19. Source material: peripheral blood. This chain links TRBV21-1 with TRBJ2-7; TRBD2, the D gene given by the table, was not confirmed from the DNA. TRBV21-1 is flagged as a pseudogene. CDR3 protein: CASSKERWASGRRLRVEQYV. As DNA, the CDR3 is TGTGCCAGCAGCAAAGAGAGGTGGGCTAGCGGGAGGCGCCTACGGGTGGAGCAGTACGTC.